This T cell receptor beta chain was captured in a study of blood T cell repertoires in COVID-19. Study-level background: Donors in the United States, Italy and Spain gave samples during acute or convalescent COVID-19. Sources were T cells, B-cell-depleted T cells, or PBMCs; the material itself was cDNA or gDNA.

As handled by the study authors: Amplification from reference gene primers served as the basis for estimated nucleated cell counts. TCRdb keeps only in-frame clones here, not all; method: immunoSEQ multiplex PCR. V and J calls and clone size follow that table, whereas D and trimming were derived from the DNA. The table has about 240,000 clones, about 82% seen once. This TCR derives from a man older than 75 with acute or convalescent COVID-19. Material: peripheral blood.

This CDR3 is CASRDPGQSSGNTIYF. The CDR3 DNA follows: TGTGCCAGCAGGGACCCCGGACAGTCCTCTGGAAACACCATATATTTT. The chain links TRBV3-1 (or the pseudogene TRBV3-2) to TRBJ1-3; possible D gene TRBD1, 6 bases. The CDR3 extends over 16 amino acids. Germline loops: CDR1 LGHDT, CDR2 YNNKEL (reference sequence). V was pared by 6 bases and J by 0 bases, with 15 bases between.